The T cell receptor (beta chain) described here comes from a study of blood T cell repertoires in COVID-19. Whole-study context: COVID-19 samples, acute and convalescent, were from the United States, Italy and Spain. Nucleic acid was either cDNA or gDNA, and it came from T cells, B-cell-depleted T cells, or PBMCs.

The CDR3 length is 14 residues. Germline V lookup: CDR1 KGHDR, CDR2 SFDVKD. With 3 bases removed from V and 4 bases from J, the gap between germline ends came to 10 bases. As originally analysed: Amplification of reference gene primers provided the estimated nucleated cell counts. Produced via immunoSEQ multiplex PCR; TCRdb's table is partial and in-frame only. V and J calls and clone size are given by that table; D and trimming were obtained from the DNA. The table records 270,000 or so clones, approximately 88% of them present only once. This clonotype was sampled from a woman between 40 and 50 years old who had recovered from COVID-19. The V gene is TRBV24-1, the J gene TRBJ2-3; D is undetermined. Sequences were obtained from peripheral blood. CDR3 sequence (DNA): TGTGCCACCAGTGATGCTCTACTCGCAGATACGCAGTATTTT. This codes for CATSDALLADTQYF.